This T cell receptor beta chain was retrieved from a study of cytomegalovirus exposure and HLA in healthy donors. Turning to the study itself: The roughly 110 validation repertoires used the same platform as the roughly 670 first-cohort repertoires, a later analysis reported. Findings and caveats of the study: Altogether, 170 or so TCR beta chains were recorded as cytomegalovirus-associated. Reports described diagnosis of cytomegalovirus status by the classifier as highly specific and sensitive.

Generated by immunoSEQ multiplex PCR, the TCRdb table keeps only in-frame clones and is missing some. The sample records some 44,000 clones, approximately 90% being singletons. It was the approximately 130-subject validation cohort, separate from the roughly 700-subject first cohort, to which the donors belonged. This CDR3 is built from 15 residues. Trimming removed 5 bases from V and 2 bases from J; junction bases left unmatched: 3. Germline V CDR1 and CDR2: MNHNS, SASEGT. As regards this clone: Its target is not known.

The genes are TRBV6-1 and TRBJ2-3; 11 bases match TRBD2. This TCR derives from a man between 18 and 35 years old in good health and CMV-seronegative. The specimen was PBMCs. The CDR3 DNA is TGTGCCAGCAGTCTGGGACTAGCGGACACAGATACGCAGTATTTT. This encodes CASSLGLADTDTQYF.